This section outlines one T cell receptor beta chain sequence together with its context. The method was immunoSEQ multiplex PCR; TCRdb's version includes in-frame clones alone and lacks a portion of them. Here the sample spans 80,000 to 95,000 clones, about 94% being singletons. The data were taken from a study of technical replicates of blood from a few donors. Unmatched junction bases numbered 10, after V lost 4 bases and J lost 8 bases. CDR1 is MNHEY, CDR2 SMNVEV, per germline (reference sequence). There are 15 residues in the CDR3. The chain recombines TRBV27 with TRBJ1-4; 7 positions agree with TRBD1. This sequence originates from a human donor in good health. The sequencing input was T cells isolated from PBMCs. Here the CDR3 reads CASSSQGVGMEKLFF. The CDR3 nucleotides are TGTGCCAGCAGTTCGCAGGGGGTAGGAATGGAAAAACTGTTTTTT.